This TCR beta chain was recovered during a study of T-cell reconstitution after alpha-beta-depleted transplantation in children. This clonotype has ten or more counts. The TCRbeta library was prepared with unique molecular identifiers. TCRdb itself ran the PCR reads through MiXCR, one entry per CDR3 protein. In the table there are 90,000 to 95,000 distinct CDR3 sequences, less than 15% of which are singletons. Sequenced material: PBMCs from the stem cell graft donor, taken from the stem cell graft. The sequence came from a human donor who donated a stem cell graft to a child with inherited bone marrow failure.

The CDR3 protein is CASSFPGEQPQHF. The CDR3 region has the DNA TGTGCCAGCAGTTTCCCTGGGGAGCAGCCCCAGCATTTT. The chain links TRBV5-6 to TRBJ1-5; D remains ambiguous. Trimming stripped 5 bases from V and 7 bases from J, with 13 bases between. Germline-derived CDR1 and CDR2 are SGHDT and YYEEEE. The CDR3 is 13 amino acids.